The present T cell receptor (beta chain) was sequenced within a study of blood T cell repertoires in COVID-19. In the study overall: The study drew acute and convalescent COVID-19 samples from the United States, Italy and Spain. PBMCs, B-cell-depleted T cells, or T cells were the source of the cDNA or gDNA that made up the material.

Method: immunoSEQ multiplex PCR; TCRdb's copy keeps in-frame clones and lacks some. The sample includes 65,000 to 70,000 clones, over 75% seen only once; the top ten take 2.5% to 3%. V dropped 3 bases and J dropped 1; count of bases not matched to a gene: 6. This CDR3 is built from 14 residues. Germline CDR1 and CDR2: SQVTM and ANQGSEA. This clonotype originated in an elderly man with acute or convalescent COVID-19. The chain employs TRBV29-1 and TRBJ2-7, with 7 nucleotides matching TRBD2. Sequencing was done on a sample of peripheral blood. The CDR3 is CSVESGLLSYEQYF. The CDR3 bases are TGCAGCGTTGAGTCGGGACTACTATCCTACGAGCAGTACTTC.